This record concerns one T cell receptor (beta chain) sequence. The data are from a study of control samples from healthy donors and cancer patients. Repertoires were generated with immunoSEQ multiplex PCR, while TCRdb's copy carries only in-frame clones and drops some. Of tens of thousands of clones listed, around nine tenths are singletons. The V gene end was trimmed by 4 bases and the J gene end by 4 bases; junction bases not matched to a gene: 11. CDR1 MGHRA and CDR2 YSYEKL come from the germline V gene. The CDR3 spans 16 residues. The chain links TRBV4-1 to TRBJ2-3, with 7 bases that match TRBD1. Sequencing was carried out using PBMCs. The TCR was taken from a man aged 40-55 years with colorectal cancer. DNA for the CDR3: TGCGCCAGCAGCCCGGCAGACAGGGTGGAAGCAGATACGCAGTATTTT. Its translation: CASSPADRVEADTQYF.